The 11 T cell receptor beta chains reported below all come from one sample, sequenced in a study of blood T cell repertoires in COVID-19. Produced via immunoSEQ multiplex PCR; TCRdb's table is partial and in-frame only. The profile shows 250,000 to 300,000 clones, approximately 87% of them singletons. The specimen was peripheral blood. These receptor sequences come from a woman aged 30 to 39 with COVID-19, enrolled during active disease.

The rearrangement joins TRBV5-3 to TRBJ2-7, with 9 bases identical to TRBD1. TRBV5-3 is recorded as an ORF, its role being uncertain. V lost 3 bases to trimming and J lost 6 bases; unmatched junction nucleotides: 13. The CDR3 is made up of 16 amino acids. The CDR3 sequence is CARSYRPDRGSIEQYF. CDR3 sequence (DNA): TGTGCCAGAAGCTACCGCCCGGACAGGGGCTCGATCGAGCAGTACTTC.

J is TRBJ1-2 and V is TRBV27, with D possibly TRBD1 on 5 matching bases. The V gene's germline CDR1 is MNHEY and CDR2 SMNVEV (reference sequence). V was pared by 0 bases and J by 6 bases, with 11 bases between. This CDR3 has 14 residues. The chain's CDR3 is CASSLSGGGNGYTF. DNA for the CDR3: TGTGCCAGCAGTTTATCGGGGGGAGGGAATGGCTACACCTTC.

This chain joins TRBV7-7 and TRBJ2-2; no clear D gene. V lost 1 base and J lost 6, with 6 bases in between. The CDR3 has 13 amino acids. The germline gives CDR1 SSHAT, CDR2 FNYEAQ (reference sequence). Written as DNA, the CDR3 is TGTGCCAGCAGCTTAGGAACTGCCGGGGAGCTGTTTTTT. It specifies CASSLGTAGELFF. The entire variable domain, with the rest obtained from reference TRBV7-7 and TRBJ2-2, is as follows: GAGVSQSPRYKVTKRGQDVTLRCDPISSHATLYWYQQALGQGPEFLTYFNYEAQPDKSGLPSDRFSAERPEGSISTLTIQRTEQRDSAMYRCASSLGTAGELFFGEGSRLTVL.

The chain has TRBV2 and TRBJ1-2, with D possibly being TRBD1 (5 bases). This CDR3 has 12 amino acids. V gave up 8 bases and J gave up 8 bases, with 15 bases separating them. Germline-derived CDR1 and CDR2 are SNHLY and FYNNEI. This CDR3 is CASGQGTRGYTF. For the CDR3, the DNA is TGTGCCAGCGGGCAGGGCACACGGGGCTACACCTTC.

The J gene is TRBJ2-1, the V gene TRBV20-1; D is perhaps TRBD1 (6 bases). Germline V CDR1 and CDR2: DFQATT, SNEGSKA (reference sequence). Trimming removed 3 bases from V and 12 bases from J, with 18 bases in between. The CDR3 has 13 amino acids. The CDR3 loop reads CSASPPGTLGQFF. The CDR3 nucleotides read TGCAGTGCTAGTCCACCGGGGACATTAGGGCAGTTCTTC.

In this sample, this clone turned up many times. V gene TRBV30 combines with J gene TRBJ2-5, with D possibly being TRBD1 (5 bases). V was trimmed by 4 bases and J by 5 bases, leaving 17 bases between them. Germline V gene data show CDR1 as GTSNPN and CDR2 as SVGIG (reference sequence). There are 14 residues in the CDR3. The CDR3 sequence is CAWNLVLGDETQYF. In DNA, the CDR3 is TGTGCCTGGAACTTGGTCTTAGGGGATGAGACCCAGTACTTC.

Here the CDR3 reads CASSPLIGTGDFGYTF. The CDR3, as DNA: TGTGCCAGCAGCCCGCTGATTGGGACAGGGGATTTTGGCTACACCTTC. V is TRBV3-1 (or the pseudogene TRBV3-2) and J is TRBJ1-2, with TRBD1 matching 10 bases. This CDR3 spans 16 amino acids. CDR1 is LGHDT and CDR2 is YNNKEL in the germline V gene (reference sequence). V shed 4 bases and J 7 bases; nucleotides not matched to a gene: 12.

The chain carries TRBV6-5 and TRBJ2-7; D unresolved. V lost 7 bases and J 7 bases, leaving 11 bases between the germline ends. The V gene's germline CDR1 is MNHEY and CDR2 SVGAGI. The CDR3 loop spans 11 amino acids. The CDR3 region is CASMGLREQYF. The CDR3 nucleotides are TGTGCCAGCATGGGCCTCCGGGAGCAGTACTTC.

This chain joins TRBV18 and TRBJ2-1, with TRBD1 identical over 8 bases. The length of the CDR3 is 16 residues. Trimming removed 3 bases from V and 8 bases from J; junction bases left unmatched: 12. Germline CDR1 reads KGHSH; CDR2 reads LQKENI. CDR3 coding DNA: TGTGCCAGCTCACCGCGTGGTCAGGGGGCTGTCGATGAGCAGTTCTTC. It codes for CASSPRGQGAVDEQFF.

The chain links TRBV9 to TRBJ1-2; 8 bases map to TRBD1. The CDR3 is made up of 15 amino acids. V gave up 3 bases and J gave up 0 bases; unmatched junction bases: 4. CDR1 and CDR2 from the germline V gene are SGDLS and YYNGEE. CDR3 bases: TGTGCCAGCAGCGGCGGACAGGGACCTAACTATGGCTACACCTTC. Its protein is CASSGGQGPNYGYTF.

The V call is TRBV6-6, the J call TRBJ2-2, with TRBD2 matching over 10 bases. The CDR3 is 15 residues long. The J segment lost 4 bases and the V segment lost 5 bases, leaving 4 bases of the junction unmatched. Germline loops: CDR1 MNHNY, CDR2 SVGAGI (reference sequence). CDR3 loop: CASSVAGGSTGELFF. The CDR3 DNA follows: TGTGCCAGCAGTGTAGCGGGGGGATCCACCGGGGAGCTGTTTTTT.